This T cell receptor beta chain is from a study of blood T cell repertoires in COVID-19. The protocol was immunoSEQ multiplex PCR, while the TCRdb copy is restricted to in-frame clones and leaves out a portion. This sample has about 200,000 clones; approximately 80% occur once, and the top ten carry 27%. CDR3 length: 14 amino acids. The ends lost 6 bases at V and 0 bases at J; junction bases unmatched: 3. Germline CDR1 is SGHKS and CDR2 is YYEKEE (reference sequence). Input material: peripheral blood. The chain links TRBV5-5 to TRBJ2-1; 7 positions agree with TRBD2. This TCR derives from a man aged 35-49 years with acute or convalescent COVID-19. CDR3 in DNA: TGTGCCAGCACCGTAGCGGGCTCCTACAATGAGCAGTTCTTC. Protein: CASTVAGSYNEQFF. The full variable domain, its missing parts supplied by reference TRBV5-5 and TRBJ2-1, is DAGVTQSPTHLIKTRGQQVTLRCSPISGHKSVSWYQQVLGQGPQFIFQYYEKEERGRGNFPDRFSARQFPNYSSELNVNALLLGDSALYLCASTVAGSYNEQFFGPGTRLTVL.